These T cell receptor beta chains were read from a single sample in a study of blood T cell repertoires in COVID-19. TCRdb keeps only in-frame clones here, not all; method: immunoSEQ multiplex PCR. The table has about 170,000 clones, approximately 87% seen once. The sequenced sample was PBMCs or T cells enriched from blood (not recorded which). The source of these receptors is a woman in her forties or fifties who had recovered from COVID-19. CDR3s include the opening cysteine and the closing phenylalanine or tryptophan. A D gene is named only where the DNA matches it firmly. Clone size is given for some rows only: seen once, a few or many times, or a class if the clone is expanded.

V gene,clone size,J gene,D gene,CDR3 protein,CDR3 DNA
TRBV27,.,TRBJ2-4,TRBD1,CASRKLRGTAKNIQYF,TGTGCCAGCAGAAAACTCAGGGGGACGGCCAAAAACATTCAGTACTTC
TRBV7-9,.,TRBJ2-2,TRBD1,CASSPRGTGELFF,TGTGCCAGCAGCCCCAGGGGGACCGGGGAGCTGTTTTTT
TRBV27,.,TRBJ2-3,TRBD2,CASSLGVAGDRPQYF,TGTGCCAGCAGTTTAGGGGTAGCGGGGGATCGGCCGCAGTATTTT
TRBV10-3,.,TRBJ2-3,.,CATKQADTQYF,TGTGCCACCAAGCAAGCGGATACGCAGTATTTT
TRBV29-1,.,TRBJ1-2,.,CSVGGPSGGYTF,TGCAGCGTTGGGGGCCCGTCTGGCGGCTACACCTTC
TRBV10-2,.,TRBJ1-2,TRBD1,CASREFRQGHGYTF,TGCGCCAGCAGGGAATTCAGACAGGGACATGGCTACACCTTC
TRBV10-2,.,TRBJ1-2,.,CASKDSVPSGYTF,TGCGCCAGCAAAGATTCGGTCCCAAGCGGCTACACCTTC
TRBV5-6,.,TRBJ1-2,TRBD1,CASSSLDRGPLDGYTF,TGTGCCAGCAGCTCCTTGGACAGGGGCCCTCTGGATGGCTACACCTTC
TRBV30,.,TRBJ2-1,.,CALEWGAGEDNEQFF,TGTGCCCTGGAGTGGGGGGCGGGAGAGGACAATGAGCAGTTCTTC
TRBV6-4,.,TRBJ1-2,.,CASSGEGAGGYTF,TGTGCCAGCAGTGGAGAAGGGGCCGGTGGCTACACCTTC
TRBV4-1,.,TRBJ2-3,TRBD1,CASSQTGPFSTDTQYF,TGCGCCAGCAGCCAGACAGGGCCTTTTAGCACAGATACGCAGTATTTT
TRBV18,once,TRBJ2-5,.,CASSPALGAQETQYF,TGTGCCAGCTCACCGGCCTTGGGGGCCCAAGAGACCCAGTACTTC
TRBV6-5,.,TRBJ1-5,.,CASSYGRGRNQPQHF,TGTGCCAGCAGTTACGGCAGGGGCCGGAATCAGCCCCAGCATTTT
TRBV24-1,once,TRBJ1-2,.,CATSDVSGRDNGGYTF,TGTGCCACCAGTGATGTATCAGGGCGGGATAACGGGGGCTACACCTTC
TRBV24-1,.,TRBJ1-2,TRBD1,CATSEETGGGIGYTF,TGTGCCACCAGTGAAGAGACAGGGGGAGGAATTGGCTACACCTTC
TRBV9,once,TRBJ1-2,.,CASSESDGGSVGYTF,TGTGCCAGCAGCGAGTCAGACGGAGGCTCCGTTGGCTACACCTTC
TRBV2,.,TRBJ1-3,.,CASTSDYSGNTIYF,TGTGCCAGCACATCGGACTACTCTGGAAACACCATATATTTT
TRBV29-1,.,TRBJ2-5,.,CSARDTLRQETQYF,TGCAGCGCCCGGGACACTCTCCGCCAAGAGACCCAGTACTTC
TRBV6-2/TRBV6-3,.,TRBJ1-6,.,CASSYRGYNSPLHF,TGTGCCAGCAGTTACCGGGGTTATAATTCACCCCTCCACTTT
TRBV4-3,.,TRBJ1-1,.,CASSPKLMNTEAFF,TGCGCCAGCAGCCCCAAACTCATGAACACTGAAGCTTTCTTT
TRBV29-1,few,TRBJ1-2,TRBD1,CSVDRDRVGYTF,TGCAGCGTTGACCGGGACAGGGTCGGCTACACCTTC
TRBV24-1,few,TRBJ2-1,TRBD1,CATSDGTVNEQFF,TGTGCCACCAGTGATGGGACAGTCAATGAGCAGTTCTTC
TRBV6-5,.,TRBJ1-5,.,CASRSGGSSNQPQHF,TGTGCCAGCAGATCGGGGGGAAGTAGCAATCAGCCCCAGCATTTT
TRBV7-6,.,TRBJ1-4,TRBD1,CASRPPGQLKLFF,TGTGCCAGCAGGCCTCCGGGACAGTTAAAACTGTTTTTT
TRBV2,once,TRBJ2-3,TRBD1,CASRGDRDTQYF,TGTGCCAGCAGGGGGGACAGGGATACGCAGTATTTT
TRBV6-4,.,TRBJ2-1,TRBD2,CASSEIAGEGNEQFF,TGTGCCAGCAGTGAGATAGCGGGAGAAGGCAATGAGCAGTTCTTC
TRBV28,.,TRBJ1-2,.,CASSIQSNYGYTF,TGTGCCAGCAGTATACAGTCTAACTATGGCTACACCTTC
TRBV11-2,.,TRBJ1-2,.,CASSLLTQQVRYGYTF,TGTGCCAGCAGCTTGCTAACACAACAGGTTCGGTATGGCTACACCTTC
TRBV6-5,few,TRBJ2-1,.,CASSHVGPAYNEQFF,TGTGCCAGCAGTCACGTGGGGCCTGCATACAATGAGCAGTTCTTC
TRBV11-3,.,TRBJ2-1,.,CASSPSASSYNEQFF,TGTGCCAGCAGCCCTAGCGCCAGCTCCTACAATGAGCAGTTCTTC
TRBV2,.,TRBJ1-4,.,CASIVFPNEKLFF,TGTGCCAGCATCGTCTTTCCTAATGAAAAACTGTTTTTT
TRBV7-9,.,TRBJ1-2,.,CASSDTDSYGYTF,TGTGCCAGCAGCGACACAGATTCCTATGGCTACACCTTC
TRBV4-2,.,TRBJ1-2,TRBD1,CASSQAIERDRGRSVNYGYTF,TGTGCCAGCAGCCAGGCAATTGAGCGGGACAGGGGGCGTTCTGTGAACTATGGCTACACCTTC
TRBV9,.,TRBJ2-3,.,CASSVDLSSPQYF,TGTGCCAGCAGCGTAGATTTGAGTAGCCCGCAGTATTTT
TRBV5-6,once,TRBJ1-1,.,CASSLGGGPHEAFF,TGTGCCAGCAGCTTGGGCGGGGGGCCACATGAAGCTTTCTTT
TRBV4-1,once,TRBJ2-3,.,CASSQLVAGGVSTDTQYF,TGCGCCAGCAGCCAACTCGTGGCGGGCGGGGTGAGCACAGATACGCAGTATTTT
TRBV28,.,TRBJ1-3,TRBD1,CASSFVGGGPSGNTIYF,TGTGCCAGCAGTTTTGTAGGGGGCGGACCCTCTGGAAACACCATATATTTT
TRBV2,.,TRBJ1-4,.,CASRSIPGNRGEKLFF,TGTGCCAGCAGGTCTATTCCGGGGAATCGGGGTGAAAAACTGTTTTTT
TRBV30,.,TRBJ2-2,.,CAWSVPEVTGELFF,TGTGCCTGGAGTGTACCCGAGGTCACCGGGGAGCTGTTTTTT
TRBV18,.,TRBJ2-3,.,CASSLLSDTQYF,TGTGCCAGCTCACTCCTTTCAGATACGCAGTATTTT
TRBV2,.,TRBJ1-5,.,CASSVQGLNQPQHF,TGTGCCAGCAGTGTGCAGGGGCTAAATCAGCCCCAGCATTTT
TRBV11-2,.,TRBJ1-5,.,CASSRRGTHRNQPQHF,TGTGCCAGCAGCCGACGCGGGACCCATCGGAATCAGCCCCAGCATTTT
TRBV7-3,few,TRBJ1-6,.,CASSLTIRSPLHF,TGTGCCAGCAGCTTAACGATCCGAAGCCCCCTCCACTTT
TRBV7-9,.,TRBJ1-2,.,CASSLSTVLASNYGYTF,TGTGCCAGCAGCTTAAGCACAGTCCTGGCCTCTAACTATGGCTACACCTTC
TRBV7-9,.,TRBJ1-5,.,CASSWGGQPQHF,TGTGCCAGCAGCTGGGGGGGTCAGCCCCAGCATTTT